Following are 17 T cell receptor beta chains from one sample sequenced in a study of T cell responses to AZD1222 COVID-19 vaccine. Assay: immunoSEQ multiplex PCR; the TCRdb copy retains only in-frame clones and omits some. This table has 85,000 to 130,000 clones, around nine tenths appearing once. The sequencing here drew on peripheral blood, taken 28 days after the second dose of the MenACWY control vaccine. The receptors come from an adult who received the MenACWY meningococcal vaccine as a control.

The chain recombines TRBV6-1 with TRBJ1-3; unclear D gene. V gave up 1 base and J gave up 5 bases, with 9 bases separating them. Looked up from germline, CDR1 is MNHNS and CDR2 is SASEGT. This CDR3 is built from 14 residues. The CDR3 reads CASSEGAARNTIYF. CDR3 nucleotide sequence: TGTGCCAGCAGTGAAGGGGCAGCGAGAAACACCATATATTTT.

Written as DNA, the CDR3 is TGTGCCAGCAGTTCCTCTGGACAGATCACCGGGGAGCTGTTTTTT. Translating it yields CASSSSGQITGELFF. J is TRBJ2-2 and V is TRBV6-5; weak D call: TRBD1 (6 bases). CDR3 size: 15 residues. Germline values: CDR1 MNHEY, CDR2 SVGAGI. Trimming took off 4 bases at V and 4 bases at J, with 13 bases between the two ends.

CDR3 residues: CASSQPGRRGYGYTF. CDR3 DNA sequence: TGTGCCAGCAGCCAACCGGGACGGAGGGGCTATGGCTACACCTTC. The chain links TRBV7-8 to TRBJ1-2, with D possibly matching TRBD1 (5 bases). V lost 5 bases to trimming and J lost 4 bases, with 17 bases between them. Germline loops: CDR1 SGHVS, CDR2 FQNEAQ. This CDR3 has 15 amino acids.

The V call is TRBV7-9, the J call TRBJ1-4; D ambiguous. V lost 4 bases and J 13 bases, leaving 19 bases between the germline ends. CDR3 length: 14 amino acids. Germline CDR1 is SEHNR and CDR2 is FQNEAQ (reference sequence). CDR3 nucleotide sequence: TGTGCCAGCAGCTCCCTGGACCGAAACGGTAGACTGTTTTTT. As protein: CASSSLDRNGRLFF.

This clone has only one observation. The chain employs TRBV5-6 and TRBJ2-5; TRBD2 matches 8 bases. Germline CDR1 and CDR2: SGHDT and YYEEEE. With 2 bases clipped from V and 2 bases from J, the junction kept 8 bases outside the gene matches. The CDR3 spans 16 residues. The CDR3 DNA reads TGTGCCAGCAGCTTCACTCTACGGGGGGGTCAAGAGACCCAGTACTTC. Its protein product is CASSFTLRGGQETQYF.

This chain uses TRBV7-2 with TRBJ2-3, with D unresolved. Per germline, CDR1 SGHTA and CDR2 FQGNSA. The CDR3 runs 16 residues. V shed 7 bases and J shed 0 bases, with 17 bases lying between them. This CDR3 reads CASTLWPIPSTDTQYF. In nucleotides, the CDR3 is TGTGCCAGCACCCTTTGGCCAATTCCTAGCACAGATACGCAGTATTTT.

V usage is TRBV29-1 and J usage is TRBJ2-2; 7 bases map to TRBD1. The CDR3 runs 15 residues. Germline CDR1 and CDR2: SQVTM and ANQGSEA. Trimming cost V 6 bases and J 0 bases; bases outside gene matches: 7. The CDR3 bases are TGCAGCGTCGTGGACAGGACCGCGAACACCGGGGAGCTGTTTTTT. Its protein is CSVVDRTANTGELFF.

The CDR3 DNA is TGTGCCAGCAGCTTGGATCCGGGGTTCGAGCAGTACTTC. Protein sequence: CASSLDPGFEQYF. This chain joins TRBV5-4 and TRBJ2-7, with D possibly matching TRBD2 (5 bases). Trimming left V 0 bases short and J 6 bases short, with 10 bases between. The CDR3 covers 13 residues. Germline V gives CDR1 SGHNT, CDR2 YYREEE (reference sequence).

The V and J genes are TRBV24-1 and TRBJ2-1; 11 positions agree with TRBD2. Germline CDR1 is KGHDR and CDR2 is SFDVKD. CDR3 length: 15 residues. V was clipped by 3 bases and J by 7 bases; unmatched bases: 4. The CDR3 DNA is TGTGCCACCAGTGATCCCCGGACTAGCGGGAATGAGCAGTTCTTC. It yields the protein CATSDPRTSGNEQFF.

The chain couples TRBV14 to TRBJ2-7, with D perhaps being TRBD1 or TRBD2 (5 bases each). Germline CDR1 and CDR2: SGHDN and FVKESK. The V end was cut by 4 bases, the J end by 3 bases, with 10 bases between. There are 13 residues in the CDR3. CDR3 amino acids: CASSPWGIYEQYF. DNA of the CDR3: TGTGCCAGCAGCCCCTGGGGGATCTACGAGCAGTACTTC.

The chain recombines TRBV19 with TRBJ1-1; D possibly corresponds to TRBD1 (6 bases). This CDR3 has 15 amino acids. The V gene's germline CDR1 is LNHDA and CDR2 SQIVND (reference sequence). V was cut by 3 bases and J by 8 bases, with 19 bases left in between. The CDR3 DNA sequence: TGTGCCAGTAGTATTCGGACGGGGGGCGGTAGGGAAGCTTTCTTT. Its translation: CASSIRTGGGREAFF.

This clone is a singleton in its sample. The chain uses TRBV5-6 and TRBJ1-3, with unresolved D. Trimming took 3 bases from V and 8 from J, leaving 21 bases between them. Per the germline V gene, CDR1 is SGHDT and CDR2 is YYEEEE. This CDR3 has 16 amino acids. The CDR3 is CASSSTAFRLGDTIYF. In DNA, the CDR3 is TGTGCCAGCAGCTCTACAGCCTTCCGACTAGGAGACACCATATATTTT.

V usage is TRBV6-2 or TRBV6-3 and J usage is TRBJ1-5; D gene unclear. The CDR3 is made up of 17 amino acids. V gave up 2 bases and J gave up 0 bases, with 14 bases separating them. Germline V gene lookup returns CDR1 MNHEY and CDR2 SVGEGT. CDR3 nucleotide sequence: TGTGCCAGCAGTTACATGGTTTCCATGTATAGCAATCAGCCCCAGCATTTT. The encoded protein is CASSYMVSMYSNQPQHF.

CDR3 sequence (DNA): TGCGCCAGCAGCTCCCGGACAGGGTTGTACAATGAGCAGTTCTTC. Protein product: CASSSRTGLYNEQFF. The gene calls are TRBV5-1 and TRBJ2-1; 8 bases are shared with TRBD1. In germline, CDR1 is SGHRS, CDR2 YFSETQ. V shed 3 bases, J shed 4 bases, and the junction held 6 bases outside the gene matches. The CDR3 extends over 15 amino acids.

V is TRBV4-1 and J is TRBJ1-5; TRBD1 might be the D (5 bases). CDR1 and CDR2 from the germline V gene are MGHRA and YSYEKL. CDR3 size: 17 residues. Trimming stripped 2 bases from V and 5 bases from J, with 19 bases between. CDR3 sequence: CASSQWGVGVSDQPQHF. CDR3 sequence (DNA): TGCGCCAGCAGCCAATGGGGCGTGGGGGTTTCGGATCAGCCCCAGCATTTT.

The chain recombines TRBV7-9 with TRBJ1-2; D gene ambiguous. CDR3 size: 14 residues. Germline loops: CDR1 SEHNR, CDR2 FQNEAQ (reference sequence). Trimming pared 5 bases from V and 8 bases from J, leaving 18 bases between. DNA for the CDR3: TGTGCCAGCAGCGTTGACTCTCGGGTGGGCGGCTACACCTTC. Protein sequence: CASSVDSRVGGYTF. Full variable domain (missing parts from reference TRBV7-9 and TRBJ1-2): DTGVSQNPRHKITKRGQNVTFRCDPISEHNRLYWYRQTLGQGPEFLTYFQNEAQLEKSRLLSDRFSAERPKGSFSTLEIQRTEQGDSAMYLCASSVDSRVGGYTFGSGTRLTVV.

The chain carries TRBV11-1 and TRBJ1-1, with D maybe TRBD1 (5 bases). Germline V gene sequence: CDR1 SGHAT, CDR2 FQDESV (reference sequence). The ends were cut back, 2 bases at V and 3 bases at J, with 7 bases in the middle. The CDR3 totals 13 residues. The CDR3 is CASSLTGDTEAFF. The CDR3 DNA is TGTGCCAGCAGCTTAACGGGGGACACTGAAGCTTTCTTT.